This T cell receptor beta chain appears in the sequencing data of a study of shared clonotypes between healthy human individuals. Genomic DNA (from each subset) was split evenly across several immunoSEQ plates. Generated by immunoSEQ multiplex PCR, the TCRdb table keeps only in-frame clones and is missing some. The data hold about 1.5 million clones, with around 98% observed a single time. The study's findings and limits: Sequencing depth was predicted to influence how clonotypes are shared among donors.

Note on this clone: What it recognizes is unknown.

The CDR3 is 11 amino acids. V lost 6 bases and J lost 5, with 11 bases in between. The germline CDR1 and CDR2 sequences are SQVTM and ANQGSEA. Sequenced input: naive CD4+ T cells sorted from blood. Sample subset: CD45RA+ positively selected. The TCR was taken from a man aged 25 to 40 in good health. The chain recombines TRBV29-1 with TRBJ2-7; no clear D. DNA for the CDR3: TGCAGCGTCTCGCCCAACCACGAGCAGTACTTC. This encodes CSVSPNHEQYF.